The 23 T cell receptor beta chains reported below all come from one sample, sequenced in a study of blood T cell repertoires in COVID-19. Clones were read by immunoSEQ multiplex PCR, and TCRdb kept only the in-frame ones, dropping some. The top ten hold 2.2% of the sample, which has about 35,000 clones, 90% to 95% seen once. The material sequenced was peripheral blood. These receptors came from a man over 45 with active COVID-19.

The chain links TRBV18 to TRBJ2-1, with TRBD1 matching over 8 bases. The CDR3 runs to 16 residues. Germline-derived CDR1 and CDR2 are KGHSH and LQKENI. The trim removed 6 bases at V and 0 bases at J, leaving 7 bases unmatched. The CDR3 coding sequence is TGTGCCAGCTCCCTGGACAGGGAAGGCTCCTACAATGAGCAGTTCTTC. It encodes CASSLDREGSYNEQFF.

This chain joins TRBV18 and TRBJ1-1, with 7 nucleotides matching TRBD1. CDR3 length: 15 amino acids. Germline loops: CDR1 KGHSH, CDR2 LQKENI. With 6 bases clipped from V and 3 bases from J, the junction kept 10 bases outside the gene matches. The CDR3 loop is CASSSTGSVDTEAFF. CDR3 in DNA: TGTGCCAGCTCCTCGACAGGGAGTGTAGACACTGAAGCTTTCTTT.

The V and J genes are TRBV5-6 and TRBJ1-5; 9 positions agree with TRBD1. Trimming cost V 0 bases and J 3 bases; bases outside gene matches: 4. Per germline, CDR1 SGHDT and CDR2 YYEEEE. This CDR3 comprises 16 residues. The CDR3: CASSLGDRDANQPQHF. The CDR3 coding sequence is TGTGCCAGCAGCTTGGGGGACAGGGATGCCAATCAGCCCCAGCATTTT.

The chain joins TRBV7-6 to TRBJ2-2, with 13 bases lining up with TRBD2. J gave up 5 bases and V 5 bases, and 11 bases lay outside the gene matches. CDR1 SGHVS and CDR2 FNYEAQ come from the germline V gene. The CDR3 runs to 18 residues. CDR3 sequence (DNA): TGTGCCAGCAGCCCTGGACTAGCGGGGGCCGTGGGGACCGGGGAGCTGTTTTTT. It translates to CASSPGLAGAVGTGELFF.

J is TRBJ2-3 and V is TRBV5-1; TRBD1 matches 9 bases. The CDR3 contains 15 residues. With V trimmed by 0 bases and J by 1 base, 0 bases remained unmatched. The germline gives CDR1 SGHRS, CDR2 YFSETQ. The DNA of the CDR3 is TGCGCCAGCAGCTTGGGGACAGGGGGCACAGATACGCAGTATTTT. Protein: CASSLGTGGTDTQYF. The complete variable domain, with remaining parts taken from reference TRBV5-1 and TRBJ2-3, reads KAGVTQTPRYLIKTRGQQVTLSCSPISGHRSVSWYQQTPGQGLQFLFEYFSETQRNKGNFPGRFSGRQFSNSRSEMNVSTLELGDSALYLCASSLGTGGTDTQYFGPGTRLTVL.

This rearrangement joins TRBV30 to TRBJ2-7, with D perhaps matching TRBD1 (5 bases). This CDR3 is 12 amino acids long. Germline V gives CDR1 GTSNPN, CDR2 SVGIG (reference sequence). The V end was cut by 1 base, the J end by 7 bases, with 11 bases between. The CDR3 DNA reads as TGTGCCTGGAGTGAGACAGAGAGGGAGCAGTACTTC. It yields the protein CAWSETEREQYF.

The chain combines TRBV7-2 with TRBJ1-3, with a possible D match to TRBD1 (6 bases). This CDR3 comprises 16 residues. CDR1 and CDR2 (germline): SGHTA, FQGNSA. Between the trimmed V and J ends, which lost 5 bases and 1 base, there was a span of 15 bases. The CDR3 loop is CASSTGTARSGNTIYF. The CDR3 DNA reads TGTGCCAGCAGCACAGGGACGGCAAGATCTGGAAACACCATATATTTT.

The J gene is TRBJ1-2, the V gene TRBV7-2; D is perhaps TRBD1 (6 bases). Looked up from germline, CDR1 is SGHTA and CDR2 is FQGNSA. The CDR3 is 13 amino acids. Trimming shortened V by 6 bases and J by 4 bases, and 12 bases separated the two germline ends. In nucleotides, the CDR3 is TGTGCCAGCAGTCCAGGGGTTGGCTATGGCTACACCTTC. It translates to CASSPGVGYGYTF.

The CDR3 region is CAWSETGTYTF. CDR3 coding DNA: TGTGCCTGGAGTGAGACAGGTACCTACACCTTC. V is TRBV30 and J is TRBJ1-2; TRBD1 might be the D (6 bases). Deletions cut 1 base from V and 10 bases from J, with 10 bases between. This CDR3 is 11 amino acids long. In germline, CDR1 is GTSNPN, CDR2 SVGIG (reference sequence).

The CDR3, as DNA: TGTGCCAGCAGCCGGACAGGGAGCACAGATACGCAGTATTTT. Translating it yields CASSRTGSTDTQYF. This chain connects TRBV5-4 to TRBJ2-3; 8 bases are shared with TRBD1. V was pared by 4 bases and J by 0 bases, with 1 base of the junction left unmatched. Germline assignment: CDR1 SGHNT and CDR2 YYREEE (reference sequence). This CDR3 region has 14 residues.

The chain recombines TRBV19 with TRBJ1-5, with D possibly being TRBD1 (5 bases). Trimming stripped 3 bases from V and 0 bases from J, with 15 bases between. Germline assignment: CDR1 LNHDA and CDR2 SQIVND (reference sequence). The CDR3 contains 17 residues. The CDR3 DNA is TGTGCCAGTAGTATCGGTAGACAGCGCGTTAGCAATCAGCCCCAGCATTTT. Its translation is CASSIGRQRVSNQPQHF. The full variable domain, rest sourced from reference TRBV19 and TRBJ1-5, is DGGITQSPKYLFRKEGQNVTLSCEQNLNHDAMYWYRQDPGQGLRLIYYSQIVNDFQKGDIAEGYSVSREKKESFPLTVTSAQKNPTAFYLCASSIGRQRVSNQPQHFGDGTRLSIL.

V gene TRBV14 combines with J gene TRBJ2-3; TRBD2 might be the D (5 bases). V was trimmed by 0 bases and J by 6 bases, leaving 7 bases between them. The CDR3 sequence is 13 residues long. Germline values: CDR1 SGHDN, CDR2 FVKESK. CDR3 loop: CASSQDRGDTQYF. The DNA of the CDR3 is TGTGCCAGCAGCCAAGATCGGGGTGATACGCAGTATTTT.

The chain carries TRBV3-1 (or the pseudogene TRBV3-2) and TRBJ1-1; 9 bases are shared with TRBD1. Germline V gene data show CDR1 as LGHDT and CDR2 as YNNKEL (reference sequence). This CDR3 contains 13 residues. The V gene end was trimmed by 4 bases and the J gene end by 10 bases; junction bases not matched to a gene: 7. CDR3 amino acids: CASSRTGAVGAFF. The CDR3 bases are TGTGCCAGCAGCCGGACAGGGGCGGTAGGAGCTTTCTTT.

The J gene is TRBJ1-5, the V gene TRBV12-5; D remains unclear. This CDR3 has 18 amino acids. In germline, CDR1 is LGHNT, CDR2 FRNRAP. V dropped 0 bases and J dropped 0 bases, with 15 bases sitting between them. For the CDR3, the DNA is TGTGCTAGTGGTTTGGTACGAACCGGGGTGGGTAGCAATCAGCCCCAGCATTTT. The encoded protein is CASGLVRTGVGSNQPQHF.

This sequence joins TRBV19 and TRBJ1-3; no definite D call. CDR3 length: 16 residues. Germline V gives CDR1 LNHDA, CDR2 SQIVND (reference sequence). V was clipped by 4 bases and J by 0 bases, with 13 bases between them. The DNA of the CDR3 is TGTGCCAGTAGTACCTTTGACGGGAGCTCTGGAAACACCATATATTTT. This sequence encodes CASSTFDGSSGNTIYF.

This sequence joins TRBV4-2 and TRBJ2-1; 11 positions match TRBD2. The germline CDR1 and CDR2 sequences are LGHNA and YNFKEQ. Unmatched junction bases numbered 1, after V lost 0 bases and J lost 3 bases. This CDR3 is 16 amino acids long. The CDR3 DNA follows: TGTGCCAGCAGCCAAGATGGGACTAGCGGCTACAATGAGCAGTTCTTC. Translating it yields CASSQDGTSGYNEQFF.

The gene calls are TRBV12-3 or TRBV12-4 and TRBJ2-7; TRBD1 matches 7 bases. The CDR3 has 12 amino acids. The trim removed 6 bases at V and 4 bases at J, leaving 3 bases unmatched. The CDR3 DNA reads TGTGCCAGCAGCCCGGGACAGTACGAGCAGTACTTC. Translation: CASSPGQYEQYF.

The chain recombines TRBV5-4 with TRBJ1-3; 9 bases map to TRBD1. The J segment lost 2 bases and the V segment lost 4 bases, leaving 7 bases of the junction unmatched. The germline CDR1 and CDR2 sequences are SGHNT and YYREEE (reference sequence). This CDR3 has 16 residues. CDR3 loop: CASSPRTGVAGNTIYF. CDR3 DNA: TGTGCCAGCAGCCCCAGGACAGGGGTCGCTGGAAACACCATATATTTT.

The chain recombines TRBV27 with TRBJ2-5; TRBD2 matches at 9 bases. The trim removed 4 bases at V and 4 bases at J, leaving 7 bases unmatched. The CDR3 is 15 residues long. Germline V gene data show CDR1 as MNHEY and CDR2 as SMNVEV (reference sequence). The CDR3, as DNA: TGTGCCAGCAGTTCAACAGGACTAGCGAGAGAGACCCAGTACTTC. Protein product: CASSSTGLARETQYF.

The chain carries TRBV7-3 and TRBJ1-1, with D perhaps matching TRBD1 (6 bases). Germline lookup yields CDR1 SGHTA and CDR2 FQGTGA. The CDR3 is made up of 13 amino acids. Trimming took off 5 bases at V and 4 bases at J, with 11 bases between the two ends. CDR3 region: CASSPDRTTEAFF. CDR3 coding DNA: TGTGCCAGCAGCCCCGACAGGACCACTGAAGCTTTCTTT. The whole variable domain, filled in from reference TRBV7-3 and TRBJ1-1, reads GAGVSQTPSNKVTEKGKYVELRCDPISGHTALYWYRQSLGQGPEFLIYFQGTGAADDSGLPNDRFFAVRPEGSVSTLKIQRTERGDSAVYLCASSPDRTTEAFFGQGTRLTVV.

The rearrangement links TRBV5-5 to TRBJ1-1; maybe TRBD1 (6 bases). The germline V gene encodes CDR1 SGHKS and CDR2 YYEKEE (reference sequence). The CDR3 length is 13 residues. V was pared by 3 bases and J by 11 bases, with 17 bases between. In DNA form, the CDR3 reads TGTGCCAGCAGCTCTACTACAGGGACCGAGGCTTTCTTT. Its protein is CASSSTTGTEAFF.

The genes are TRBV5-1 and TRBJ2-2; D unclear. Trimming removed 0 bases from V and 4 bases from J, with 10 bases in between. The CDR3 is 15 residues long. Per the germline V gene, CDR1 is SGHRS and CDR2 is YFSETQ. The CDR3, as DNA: TGCGCCAGCAGCTTGGTCGTAGGCGGCACCGGGGAGCTGTTTTTT. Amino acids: CASSLVVGGTGELFF.

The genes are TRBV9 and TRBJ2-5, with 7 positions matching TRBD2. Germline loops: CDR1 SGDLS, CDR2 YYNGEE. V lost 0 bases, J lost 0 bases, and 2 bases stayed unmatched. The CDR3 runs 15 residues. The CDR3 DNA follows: TGTGCCAGCAGCGTAGGAGCGGGGAACCAAGAGACCCAGTACTTC. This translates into CASSVGAGNQETQYF.